Below, 2 T cell receptor beta chains from the same sample are listed, as sequenced in a study. TCRdb analysed the RT-PCR reads with MiXCR anew, one entry per CDR3 protein. The sample lists more than 600,000 distinct CDR3 sequences, 12% to 15% occurring once. Sequencing input: memory CD4+ T cells from blood. These TCRs come from a female donor in good health, serving as a healthy control.

The table lists this clonotype with many counts. The chain employs TRBV7-2 and TRBJ2-5; 9 bases are a match to TRBD2. Germline V gene lookup returns CDR1 SGHTA and CDR2 FQGNSA. V was pared by 4 bases and J by 4 bases, with 7 bases of the junction left unmatched. CDR3 length: 15 residues. CDR3 coding DNA: TGTGCCAGCAGCTCCCAGGCGGGAGGGGGAGAGACCCAGTACTTC. It is translated as CASSSQAGGGETQYF.

This chain connects TRBV20-1 to TRBJ2-7; 12 nucleotides align to TRBD2. Germline assignment: CDR1 DFQATT and CDR2 SNEGSKA (reference sequence). The junction had 4 bases not matched to a gene; V was cut back by 1 base and J by 3 bases. The CDR3 is made up of 15 amino acids. As DNA, the CDR3 is TGCAGTGCTAGAGGGCTAGCGGGAGGGTTCTACGAGCAGTACTTC. It specifies CSARGLAGGFYEQYF.